Included here is one TCR beta chain sequence, with context. Its antigen is not known. The sample is drawn from a study of T cell clonotyping in hematopoietic cell transplantation. General study results and limits: Recipient TCR diversity dropped after transplant; expanded clonotypes rose from day 30 to 180.

V was clipped by 6 bases and J by 8 bases, with 14 bases between them. The CDR3 runs 14 residues. CDR1 and CDR2 (germline): SNHLY, FYNNEI. The method was immunoSEQ multiplex PCR; TCRdb's version includes in-frame clones alone and lacks a portion of them. The data show around 16,000 clones, around 55% seen once. The chain combines TRBV2 with TRBJ1-6, with a weak D call TRBD1 (6 bases). The starting material was PBMCs, obtained 30 days after allogeneic stem cell transplant. The receptor was derived from a male patient between 45 and 60 years old who had an allogeneic stem cell transplant from an unrelated donor, so T cells may come from the graft donor. Some clones in this sample may be carry-over from other donors' samples. This CDR3 reads CASRQRTEYSPLHF. CDR3 sequence (DNA): TGTGCCAGCAGGCAAAGGACAGAGTATTCACCCCTCCACTTT.